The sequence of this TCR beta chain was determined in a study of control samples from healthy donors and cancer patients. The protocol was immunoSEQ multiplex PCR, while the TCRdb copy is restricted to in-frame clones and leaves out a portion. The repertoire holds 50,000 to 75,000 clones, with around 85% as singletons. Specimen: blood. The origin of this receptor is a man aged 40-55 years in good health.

CDR3: CASRIRKDSPLHF. The CDR3 DNA is TGTGCCAGCAGGATTCGGAAGGATTCACCCCTCCACTTT. The chain has TRBV6-5 and TRBJ1-6; no definite D call. This CDR3 has 13 residues. Germline-derived CDR1 and CDR2 are MNHEY and SVGAGI. Trimming removed 6 bases at V and 8 bases at J, with 11 bases between.